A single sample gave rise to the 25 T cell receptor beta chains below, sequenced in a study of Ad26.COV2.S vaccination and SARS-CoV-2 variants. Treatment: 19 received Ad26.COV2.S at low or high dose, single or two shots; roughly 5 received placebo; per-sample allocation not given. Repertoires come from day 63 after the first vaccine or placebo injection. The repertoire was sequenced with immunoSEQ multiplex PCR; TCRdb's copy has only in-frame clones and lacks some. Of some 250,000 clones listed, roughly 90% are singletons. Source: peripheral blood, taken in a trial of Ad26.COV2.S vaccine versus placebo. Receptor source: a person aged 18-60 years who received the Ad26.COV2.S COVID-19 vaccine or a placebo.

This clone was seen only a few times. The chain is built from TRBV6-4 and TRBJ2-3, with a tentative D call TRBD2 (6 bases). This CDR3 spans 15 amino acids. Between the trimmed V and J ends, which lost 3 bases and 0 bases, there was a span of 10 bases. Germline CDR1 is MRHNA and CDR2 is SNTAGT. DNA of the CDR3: TGTGCCAGCAGTGATGAGGCGGGGAGCACAGATACGCAGTATTTT. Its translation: CASSDEAGSTDTQYF.

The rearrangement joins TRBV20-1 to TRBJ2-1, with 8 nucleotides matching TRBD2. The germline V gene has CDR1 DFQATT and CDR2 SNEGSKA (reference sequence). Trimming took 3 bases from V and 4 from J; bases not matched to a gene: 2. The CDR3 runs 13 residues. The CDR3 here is CSASGGGYNEQFF. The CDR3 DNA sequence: TGCAGTGCTAGTGGCGGGGGGTACAATGAGCAGTTCTTC.

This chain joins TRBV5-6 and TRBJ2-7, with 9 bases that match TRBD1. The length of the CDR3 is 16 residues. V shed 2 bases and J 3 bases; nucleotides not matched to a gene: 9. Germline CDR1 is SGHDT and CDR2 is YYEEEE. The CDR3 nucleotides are TGTGCCAGCAGCTTCATGGGGACAGGGCAACGCTACGAGCAGTACTTC. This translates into CASSFMGTGQRYEQYF.

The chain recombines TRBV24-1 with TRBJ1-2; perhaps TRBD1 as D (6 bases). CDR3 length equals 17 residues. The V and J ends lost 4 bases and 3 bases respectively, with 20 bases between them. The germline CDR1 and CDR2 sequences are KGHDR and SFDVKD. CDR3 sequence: CATSENSPGPGDYGYTF. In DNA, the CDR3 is TGTGCCACCAGTGAAAACAGCCCGGGGCCAGGGGACTATGGCTACACCTTC.

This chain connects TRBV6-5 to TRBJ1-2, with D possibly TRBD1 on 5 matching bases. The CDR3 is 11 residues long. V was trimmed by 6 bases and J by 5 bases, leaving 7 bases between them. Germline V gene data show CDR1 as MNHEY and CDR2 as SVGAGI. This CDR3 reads CASSSGYGYTF. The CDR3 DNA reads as TGTGCCAGCAGCTCAGGGTATGGCTACACCTTC.

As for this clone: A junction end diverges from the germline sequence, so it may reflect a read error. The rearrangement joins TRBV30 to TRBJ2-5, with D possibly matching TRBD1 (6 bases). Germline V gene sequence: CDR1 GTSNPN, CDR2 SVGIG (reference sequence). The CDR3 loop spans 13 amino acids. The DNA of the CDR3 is TGTGCCTGGGATGGGACATCACAAGTGACCCAGTACTTC. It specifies CAWDGTSQVTQYF.

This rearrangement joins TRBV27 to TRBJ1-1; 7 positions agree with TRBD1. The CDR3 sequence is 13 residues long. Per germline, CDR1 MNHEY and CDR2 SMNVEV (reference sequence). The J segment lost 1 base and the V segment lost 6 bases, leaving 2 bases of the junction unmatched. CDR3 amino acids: CASRYRGNTEAFF. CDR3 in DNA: TGTGCCAGCAGGTACAGGGGGAACACTGAAGCTTTCTTT.

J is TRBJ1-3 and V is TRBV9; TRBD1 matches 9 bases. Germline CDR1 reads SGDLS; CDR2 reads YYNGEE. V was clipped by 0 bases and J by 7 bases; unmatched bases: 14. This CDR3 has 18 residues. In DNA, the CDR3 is TGTGCCAGCAGCGTAGGGTATCAGAGGGACAGGGAAAGGAACACCATATATTTT. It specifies CASSVGYQRDRERNTIYF.

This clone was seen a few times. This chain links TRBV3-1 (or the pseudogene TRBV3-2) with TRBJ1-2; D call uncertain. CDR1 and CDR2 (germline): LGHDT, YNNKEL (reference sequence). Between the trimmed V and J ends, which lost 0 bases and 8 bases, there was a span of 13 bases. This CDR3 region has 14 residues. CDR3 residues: CASSQDQRAQGYTF. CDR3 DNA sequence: TGTGCCAGCAGCCAAGATCAAAGGGCGCAAGGCTACACCTTC.

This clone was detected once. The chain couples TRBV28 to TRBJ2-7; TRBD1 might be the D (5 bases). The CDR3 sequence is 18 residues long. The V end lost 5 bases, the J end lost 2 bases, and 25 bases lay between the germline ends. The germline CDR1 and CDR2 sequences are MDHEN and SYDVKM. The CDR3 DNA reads TGTGCCAGCAGTATGGACCAGTTGGGGCAGGCAATGACCTACGAGCAGTACTTC. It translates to CASSMDQLGQAMTYEQYF.

The CDR3 DNA sequence: TGTGCCAGTAGGAGCGGACAGGGGGTTGGCTACACCTTC. Translating gives CASRSGQGVGYTF. The J gene is TRBJ1-2, the V gene TRBV19; 10 bases line up with TRBD1. Per germline, CDR1 LNHDA and CDR2 SQIVND (reference sequence). This CDR3 is built from 13 residues. Trimming at V came to 6 bases and at J to 7 bases, leaving 5 bases not matched to a gene.

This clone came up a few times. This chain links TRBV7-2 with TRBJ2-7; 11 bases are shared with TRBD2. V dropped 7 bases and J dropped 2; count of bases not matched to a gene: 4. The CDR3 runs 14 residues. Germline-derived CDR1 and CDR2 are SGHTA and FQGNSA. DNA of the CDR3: TGTGCCAGCAACCCTAGCGGGGGGCCCTACGAGCAGTACTTC. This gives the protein CASNPSGGPYEQYF.

The CDR3 DNA follows: TGTGCCTGGAGTGTCGGCGGACTGGGTGAGCAGTTCTTC. Protein product: CAWSVGGLGEQFF. The chain links TRBV30 to TRBJ2-1; possibly TRBD2 for D (5 bases). The CDR3 consists of 13 residues. In germline, CDR1 is GTSNPN, CDR2 SVGIG (reference sequence). Deletions cut 0 bases from V and 9 bases from J, with 12 bases between.

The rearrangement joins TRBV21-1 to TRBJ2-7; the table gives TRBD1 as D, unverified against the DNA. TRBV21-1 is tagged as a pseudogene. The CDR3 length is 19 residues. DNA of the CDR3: TGTGCCAGCAGCAAAGCAGTTTCAGGGGACAGGGGGACATCCTACGAGCAGTACTTC. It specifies CASSKAVSGDRGTSYEQYF.

The CDR3 nucleotides read TGTGCCAGCAGCCCCTACGGACAGGGAGGCACTGAAGCTTTCTTT. Translation gives CASSPYGQGGTEAFF. The chain recombines TRBV3-1 (or the pseudogene TRBV3-2) with TRBJ1-1; 8 nucleotides match TRBD1. This CDR3 is 15 amino acids long. The V gene's germline CDR1 is LGHDT and CDR2 YNNKEL (reference sequence). Unmatched junction bases numbered 8, after V lost 4 bases and J lost 4 bases.

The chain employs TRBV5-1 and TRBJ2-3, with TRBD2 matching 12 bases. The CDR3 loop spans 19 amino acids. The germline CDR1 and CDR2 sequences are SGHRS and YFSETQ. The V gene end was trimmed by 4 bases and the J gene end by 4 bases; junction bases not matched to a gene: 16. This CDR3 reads CASSPLLQTSGSLADTQYF. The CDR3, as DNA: TGCGCCAGCAGCCCCCTATTGCAGACTAGCGGGAGTCTTGCAGATACGCAGTATTTT. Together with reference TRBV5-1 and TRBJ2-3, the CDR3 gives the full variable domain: KAGVTQTPRYLIKTRGQQVTLSCSPISGHRSVSWYQQTPGQGLQFLFEYFSETQRNKGNFPGRFSGRQFSNSRSEMNVSTLELGDSALYLCASSPLLQTSGSLADTQYFGPGTRLTVL.

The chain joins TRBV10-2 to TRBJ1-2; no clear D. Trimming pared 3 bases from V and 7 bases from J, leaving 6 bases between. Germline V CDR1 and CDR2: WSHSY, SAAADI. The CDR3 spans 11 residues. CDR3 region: CASSDMGGYTF. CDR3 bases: TGCGCCAGCAGTGATATGGGTGGCTACACCTTC.

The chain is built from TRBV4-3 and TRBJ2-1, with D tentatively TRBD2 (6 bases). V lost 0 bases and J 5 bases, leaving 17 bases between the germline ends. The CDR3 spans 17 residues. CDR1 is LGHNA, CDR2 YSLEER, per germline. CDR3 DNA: TGCGCCAGCAGCCAAGATGGGGTCGGGAGAGGTAACAATGAGCAGTTCTTC. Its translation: CASSQDGVGRGNNEQFF.

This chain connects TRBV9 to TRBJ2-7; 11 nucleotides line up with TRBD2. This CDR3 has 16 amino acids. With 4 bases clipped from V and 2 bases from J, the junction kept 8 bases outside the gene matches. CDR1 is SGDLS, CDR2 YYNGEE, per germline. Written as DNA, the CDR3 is TGTGCCAGCAGCACCCAGGGGACTAGCGGACCCTACGAGCAGTACTTC. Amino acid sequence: CASSTQGTSGPYEQYF.

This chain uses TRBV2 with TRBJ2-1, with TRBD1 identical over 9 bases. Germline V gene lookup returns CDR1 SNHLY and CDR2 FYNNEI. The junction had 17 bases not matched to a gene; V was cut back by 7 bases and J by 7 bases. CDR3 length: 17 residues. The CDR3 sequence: CASTLLGWDRVSNEQFF. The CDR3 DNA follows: TGTGCCAGCACCCTCCTTGGCTGGGACAGGGTGAGTAATGAGCAGTTCTTC.

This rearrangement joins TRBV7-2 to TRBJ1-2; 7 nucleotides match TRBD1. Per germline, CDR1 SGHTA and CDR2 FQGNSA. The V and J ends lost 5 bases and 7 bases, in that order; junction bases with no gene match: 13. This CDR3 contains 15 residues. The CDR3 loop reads CASSPPGQGVGGYTF. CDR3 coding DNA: TGTGCCAGCAGCCCTCCCGGCCAGGGGGTGGGTGGCTACACCTTC.

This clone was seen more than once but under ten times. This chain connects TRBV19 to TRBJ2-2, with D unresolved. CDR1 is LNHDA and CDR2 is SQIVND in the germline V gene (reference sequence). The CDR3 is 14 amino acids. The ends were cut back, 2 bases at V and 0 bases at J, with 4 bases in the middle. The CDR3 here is CASSITANTGELFF. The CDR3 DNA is TGTGCCAGTAGTATAACGGCGAACACCGGGGAGCTGTTTTTT. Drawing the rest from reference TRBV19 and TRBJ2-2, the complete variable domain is DGGITQSPKYLFRKEGQNVTLSCEQNLNHDAMYWYRQDPGQGLRLIYYSQIVNDFQKGDIAEGYSVSREKKESFPLTVTSAQKNPTAFYLCASSITANTGELFFGEGSRLTVL.

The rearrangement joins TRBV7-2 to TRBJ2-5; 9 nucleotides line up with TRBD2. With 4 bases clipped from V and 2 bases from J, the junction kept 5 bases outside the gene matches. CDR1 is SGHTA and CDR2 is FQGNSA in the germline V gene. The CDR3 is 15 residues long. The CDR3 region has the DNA TGTGCCAGCAGCTACGACCTAGCGGGACAAGAGACCCAGTACTTC. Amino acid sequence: CASSYDLAGQETQYF.

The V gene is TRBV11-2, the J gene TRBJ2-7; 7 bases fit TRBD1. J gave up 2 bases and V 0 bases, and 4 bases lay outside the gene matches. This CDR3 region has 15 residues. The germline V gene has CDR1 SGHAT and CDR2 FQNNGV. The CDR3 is CASSLEDRATYEQYF. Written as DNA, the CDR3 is TGTGCCAGCAGCTTAGAAGACAGGGCTACCTACGAGCAGTACTTC.

The DNA for the CDR3 is TGTGCCACCAGTGATCCCCAGGACCGTCGCGAGCAGTACTTC. Its protein is CATSDPQDRREQYF. The chain has TRBV24-1 and TRBJ2-7; no clear D. Trimming stripped 3 bases from V and 6 bases from J, with 14 bases between. The CDR3 covers 14 residues. Germline CDR1 KGHDR, CDR2 SFDVKD.